Below, 6 T cell receptor beta chains from the same sample are listed, as sequenced in a study of T cell responses to AZD1222 COVID-19 vaccine. TCRdb's copy holds only in-frame clones and misses some; the assay was immunoSEQ multiplex PCR. The table records some 150,000 clones, under 95% of them present only once. The source was peripheral blood, collected on day 0 of AZD1222 vaccination. These receptors were taken from an adult in good health.

This chain uses TRBV24-1 with TRBJ2-3; maybe TRBD2 (5 bases). Per germline, CDR1 KGHDR and CDR2 SFDVKD. The V gene lost 0 bases and the J gene lost 0 bases, with 12 bases spanning the gap. The CDR3 has 17 amino acids. The CDR3: CATSDLRGNFSTDTQYF. Here the CDR3 DNA reads TGTGCCACCAGTGATTTGCGGGGAAATTTTAGCACAGATACGCAGTATTTT.

The chain couples TRBV20-1 to TRBJ1-2; D is unclear. The germline V and J ends were trimmed by 3 bases and 4 bases, with 12 bases remaining between them. The germline gives CDR1 DFQATT, CDR2 SNEGSKA (reference sequence). This CDR3 has 13 amino acids. CDR3 protein: CSASRGPGYGYTF. CDR3 coding DNA: TGCAGTGCTAGTAGAGGGCCCGGCTATGGCTACACCTTC.

The CDR3 protein is CASSVGAEAFF. The DNA for the CDR3 is TGTGCCAGCAGCGTGGGGGCTGAAGCTTTCTTT. V and J are TRBV5-6 and TRBJ1-1, with D possibly being TRBD1 (5 bases). V dropped 4 bases and J dropped 6 bases, with 7 bases sitting between them. CDR3 length: 11 amino acids. Germline V gene sequence: CDR1 SGHDT, CDR2 YYEEEE.

This chain uses TRBV19 with TRBJ2-7; no reliable D call. The germline V gene encodes CDR1 LNHDA and CDR2 SQIVND (reference sequence). V lost 3 bases, J lost 2 bases, and 11 bases lay in between. The CDR3 totals 14 residues. The CDR3: CASSMNYATYEQYF. As DNA, the CDR3 is TGTGCCAGTAGTATGAATTACGCCACCTACGAGCAGTACTTC.

The chain links TRBV3-1 (or the pseudogene TRBV3-2) to TRBJ1-2; D not certain. The V gene lost 1 base and the J gene lost 1 base, with 7 bases spanning the gap. The length of the CDR3 is 14 residues. The germline V gene encodes CDR1 LGHDT and CDR2 YNNKEL (reference sequence). The CDR3 reads CASSQGPLNYGYTF. The CDR3 region has the DNA TGTGCCAGCAGCCAAGGGCCACTTAACTATGGCTACACCTTC.

The rearrangement joins TRBV27 to TRBJ2-7; D gene unclear. Germline CDR1 is MNHEY and CDR2 is SMNVEV (reference sequence). With 2 bases removed from V and 6 bases from J, the gap between germline ends came to 11 bases. The CDR3 sequence is 13 residues long. The CDR3 DNA follows: TGTGCCAGCAGTTTACCCCCCCCGTCCGAGCAGTACTTC. Amino acid sequence: CASSLPPPSEQYF.